These T cell receptor beta chains were read from a single sample in a study of OX40 agonist ivuxolimab in advanced cancers. Profiled with immunoSEQ multiplex PCR; TCRdb holds only in-frame clones, not every one. The data hold around 67,000 clones, with approximately 81% observed a single time. The sequencing used CD4+ or CD8+ T cells sorted from blood, collected in a trial of the OX40 agonist ivuxolimab. These receptors all stem from an adult with an advanced solid tumor such as melanoma, head and neck, liver or kidney cancer. CDR3s include the opening cysteine and the closing phenylalanine or tryptophan. The D gene is left open where the match is weak. Size is stated for part of the rows, as once, few or many counts, or as a class when the clone is expanded.

V	D	J	size	DNA	CDR3
TRBV5-6	TRBD1	TRBJ1-4	NA	TGTGCCAGCAGCTCCCGGGACAGGGGTGAAAAACTGTTTTTT	CASSSRDRGEKLFF
TRBV7-6	TRBD2	TRBJ2-7	few	TGTGCCAGCAGCTTGTGGACTAGCGGGGCACGCGAGCAGTACTTC	CASSLWTSGAREQYF
TRBV4-3	NA	TRBJ1-1	few	TGCGCCAGCAGCCAAGTAAATGATCGGACTGAAGCTTTCTTT	CASSQVNDRTEAFF
TRBV19	NA	TRBJ1-1	NA	TGTGCCAGTAGTATAGAAAAGCCCATGAACACTGAAGCTTTCTTT	CASSIEKPMNTEAFF
TRBV30	TRBD2	TRBJ2-1	few	TGTGCCTGGAGTGGGAGACTAGCGGGACACTACAATGAGCAGTTCTTC	CAWSGRLAGHYNEQFF
TRBV5-1	NA	TRBJ2-7	NA	TGCGCCAGCAGCTTGGATGGGAGACCCGAGCAGTACTTC	CASSLDGRPEQYF
TRBV19	NA	TRBJ2-7	NA	TGTGCCAGTTCTGGGGGTTTCTACGAGCAGTACTTC	CASSGGFYEQYF
TRBV7-9	NA	TRBJ1-2	NA	TGTGCCAGCAGCCCTCAGGAGGTCTCTCTTGGCTACACCTTC	CASSPQEVSLGYTF
TRBV19	TRBD1	TRBJ1-5	NA	TGTGCCAGTAGTATTGGGGACAGGGGGGGTCAGCCCCAGCATTTT	CASSIGDRGGQPQHF
TRBV18	TRBD1	TRBJ1-1	once	TGTGCCAGCTCCACCCAGGGACAGGGGGGCACTGAAGCTTTCTTT	CASSTQGQGGTEAFF
TRBV18	TRBD1	TRBJ1-2	NA	TGTGCCAGCTCGAAGGACAGGGGGTCCTATGGCTACACCTTC	CASSKDRGSYGYTF
TRBV9	TRBD2	TRBJ2-1	NA	TGTGCCAGCAGCGTAGCGGGAGGGGGGTACAATGAGCAGTTCTTC	CASSVAGGGYNEQFF
TRBV19	NA	TRBJ2-7	NA	TGTGCCAGTAGTATGGAATCCTACGAGCAGTACTTC	CASSMESYEQYF
TRBV9	TRBD1	TRBJ1-1	NA	TGTGCCAGCAGCGCCCCTTCCAGGGGGGGTAAAGCTGAAGCTTTCTTT	CASSAPSRGGKAEAFF
TRBV11-2	NA	TRBJ2-7	NA	TGTGCCAGCAGCCCGACCACGGGGGCCTACGAGCAGTACTTC	CASSPTTGAYEQYF
TRBV12-5	TRBD2	TRBJ2-3	NA	TGTGCTAGTGGTTTGGGCCGGGGGGGTGATACGCAGTATTTT	CASGLGRGGDTQYF
TRBV15	TRBD2	TRBJ2-5	NA	TGTGCCACCAGCAGTGACCGACTAGCGGGAGTCGAGACCCAGTACTTC	CATSSDRLAGVETQYF
TRBV6-5	NA	TRBJ1-1	NA	TGTGCCAGCAGCCCCGGTTTGGGGAACACTGAAGCTTTCTTT	CASSPGLGNTEAFF
TRBV4-3	NA	TRBJ1-1	NA	TGCGCCAGCAGCCAAGATCACCGGACCGGTGAAGCTTTCTTT	CASSQDHRTGEAFF
TRBV5-1	TRBD2	TRBJ2-7	NA	TGCGCCAGCAGCTGGACTGAGGGAGGGGTCCACGAGCAGTACTTC	CASSWTEGGVHEQYF
TRBV10-3	NA	TRBJ1-2	NA	TGTGCCATCAGCCGGGACGCAGGGGATCATGGCTACACCTTC	CAISRDAGDHGYTF
TRBV2	NA	TRBJ2-3	once	TGTGCCAGCAGAGGCACAGATACGCAGTATTTT	CASRGTDTQYF
TRBV7-8	TRBD1	TRBJ1-2	NA	TGTGCCAGCAGCTTGGGACAGGGTAGGGGGTATGGCTACACCTTC	CASSLGQGRGYGYTF
TRBV6-5	NA	TRBJ1-4	NA	TGTGCCAGCAGCCAGATCAGCCTTAATGAAAAACTGTTTTTT	CASSQISLNEKLFF
TRBV28	NA	TRBJ1-2	NA	TGTGCCAGCAGTTTAGTCCCGCCAGGCAACTATGGCTACACCTTC	CASSLVPPGNYGYTF
TRBV5-6	NA	TRBJ2-3	NA	TGTGCCAGCAGCTTGCGTGGTGAGGACCACACAGATACGCAGTATTTT	CASSLRGEDHTDTQYF
TRBV25-1	TRBD2	TRBJ2-3	NA	TGTGCCAGCAGTGGTGGACTAGCGGGAGGCCGTGGAGATACGCAGTATTTT	CASSGGLAGGRGDTQYF
TRBV4-2	NA	TRBJ2-2	NA	TGTGCCAGCAGCCAAGAAAGGGGAACCGGGGAGCTGTTTTTT	CASSQERGTGELFF
TRBV6-5	TRBD2	TRBJ2-5	NA	TGTGCCAGCAGGGCGGGACTAGCGGGAGTTAAGACCCAGTACTTC	CASRAGLAGVKTQYF
TRBV27	NA	TRBJ2-7	NA	TGTCCTCACTACGAGCAGTACTTC	CPHYEQYF
TRBV27	NA	TRBJ2-2	once	TGTGCCAGCAGCGCCGGGTCCCTGGCCGGGGAGCTGTTTTTT	CASSAGSLAGELFF
TRBV11-3	TRBD2	TRBJ2-1	NA	TGTGCCAGCAGCCACGGGACTAGCGGCCACGGGAATGAGCAGTTCTTC	CASSHGTSGHGNEQFF
TRBV28	TRBD1	TRBJ1-1	NA	TGTGCCAGCAGTCCCATCGGACAGGACTCTAATGAAGCTTTCTTT	CASSPIGQDSNEAFF